These 32 T cell receptor beta chains were sequenced from one sample in a study of blood T cell repertoires in COVID-19. Clones were read by immunoSEQ multiplex PCR, and TCRdb kept only the in-frame ones, dropping some. Of about 310,000 clones in the sample, roughly 85% were seen once. The sequenced material came from PBMCs or T cells enriched from blood (not recorded which). The receptors were gathered from a man aged 25 to 45 who had recovered from COVID-19.

This clone came up a few times. The chain recombines TRBV29-1 with TRBJ2-7; TRBD1 matches 10 bases. Germline CDR1 reads SQVTM; CDR2 reads ANQGSEA. V shed 7 bases and J 1 base; nucleotides not matched to a gene: 4. CDR3 size: 13 residues. CDR3 DNA: TGCAGCGCCAGGACAGGGGGGTCCTACGAGCAGTACTTC. It encodes CSARTGGSYEQYF.

This chain links TRBV29-1 with TRBJ1-1; D is perhaps TRBD1 (6 bases). CDR1 is SQVTM, CDR2 ANQGSEA, per germline. The CDR3 runs to 11 residues. CDR3 residues: CRGQQNTEAFF. The CDR3 nucleotides read TGCAGAGGACAGCAGAACACTGAAGCTTTCTTT.

V is TRBV30 and J is TRBJ2-1; weak D call: TRBD1 (6 bases). The germline V gene has CDR1 GTSNPN and CDR2 SVGIG (reference sequence). V was shortened by 0 bases and J by 4 bases, with 13 bases between the two germline ends. The CDR3 totals 15 residues. The CDR3 DNA sequence: TGTGCCTGGAGTGTAGGGGGTCGGTCGTACAATGAGCAGTTCTTC. Protein: CAWSVGGRSYNEQFF.

The genes are TRBV18 and TRBJ2-5; 9 bases line up with TRBD1. V was clipped by 3 bases and J by 4 bases; unmatched bases: 9. CDR3 size: 16 residues. Germline V CDR1 and CDR2: KGHSH, LQKENI. The CDR3 sequence is CASSPLGQGMRETQYF. In nucleotides, the CDR3 is TGTGCCAGCTCACCGCTGGGACAGGGAATGAGAGAGACCCAGTACTTC.

The chain carries TRBV7-3 and TRBJ2-2; 9 nucleotides align to TRBD1. V trimming: 4 bases; J trimming: 7 bases; junction bases outside the gene matches: 7. The CDR3 consists of 15 residues. Germline loops: CDR1 SGHTA, CDR2 FQGTGA. The CDR3 bases are TGTGCCAGCAGCTCAACAGGGGGCGCTGACGGGGAGCTGTTTTTT. It encodes CASSSTGGADGELFF.

This sequence joins TRBV3-1 (or the pseudogene TRBV3-2) and TRBJ2-7, with no clear D. The CDR3 extends over 11 amino acids. V was pared by 2 bases and J by 4 bases, with 3 bases between. Germline V gives CDR1 LGHDT, CDR2 YNNKEL (reference sequence). CDR3 DNA sequence: TGTGCCAGCAGCCAATCTTACGAGCAGTACTTC. Encoded protein: CASSQSYEQYF.

The chain recombines TRBV12-3 or TRBV12-4 with TRBJ1-4; TRBD1 aligns across 8 bases. V shed 2 bases, J shed 13 bases, and the junction held 6 bases outside the gene matches. The CDR3 spans 13 residues. CDR3 bases: TGTGCCAGCAGTTTACAGGGGGCTTCGGGACTGTTTTTT. The encoded protein is CASSLQGASGLFF.

To note about this clone: The sample holds other DNA sequences that translate to the same CDR3. The V gene is TRBV11-2, the J gene TRBJ1-6; 7 nucleotides match TRBD1. Germline V lookup: CDR1 SGHAT, CDR2 FQNNGV. V was pared by 1 base and J by 10 bases, with 1 base of the junction left unmatched. This CDR3 is built from 13 residues. In nucleotides, the CDR3 is TGTGCCAGCAGCTTAGTCAGGGGGTCACCCCTCCACTTT. It codes for CASSLVRGSPLHF.

The chain recombines TRBV5-1 with TRBJ1-5; D is undetermined. V was cut by 0 bases and J by 5 bases, with 12 bases left in between. The germline V gene encodes CDR1 SGHRS and CDR2 YFSETQ. The length of the CDR3 is 15 residues. In nucleotides, the CDR3 is TGCGCCAGCAGCTTGGGACTCCGGTCGGATCAGCCCCAGCATTTT. This gives the protein CASSLGLRSDQPQHF.

The chain recombines TRBV14 with TRBJ2-2, with 9 bases lining up with TRBD2. There are 16 residues in the CDR3. Germline V CDR1 and CDR2: SGHDN, FVKESK. The junction had 5 bases not matched to a gene; V was cut back by 0 bases and J by 6 bases. CDR3 sequence reads: CASSQDLGLASGELFF. The CDR3 DNA follows: TGTGCCAGCAGCCAAGATCTCGGACTAGCGTCCGGGGAGCTGTTTTTT.

The chain recombines TRBV7-6 with TRBJ2-1; TRBD2 aligns across 12 bases. The germline CDR1 and CDR2 sequences are SGHVS and FNYEAQ. V shed 5 bases and J 9 bases; nucleotides not matched to a gene: 8. The CDR3 is made up of 15 amino acids. CDR3 in DNA: TGTGCCAGCAGCGTAGAGCTAGCGGGGGGGAGTGAGCAGTTCTTC. Translation gives CASSVELAGGSEQFF.

This rearrangement joins TRBV7-9 to TRBJ2-7; 7 bases are a match to TRBD1. Unmatched junction bases numbered 9, after V lost 4 bases and J lost 0 bases. Germline CDR1 is SEHNR and CDR2 is FQNEAQ (reference sequence). The CDR3 is made up of 16 amino acids. CDR3 in DNA: TGTGCCAGCAGCTCAGGGACAGTCCAAAACTCCTACGAGCAGTACTTC. Protein product: CASSSGTVQNSYEQYF.

This clone was counted ten times or more. V usage is TRBV11-2 and J usage is TRBJ1-6; a weak D match, TRBD1 (6 bases). Germline V gives CDR1 SGHAT, CDR2 FQNNGV. Trimming pared 4 bases from V and 8 bases from J, leaving 21 bases between. The CDR3 has 17 residues. Here the CDR3 reads CASSSSSQWGHYSPLHF. CDR3 nucleotide sequence: TGTGCCAGCAGCTCCTCCTCTCAATGGGGGCACTATTCACCCCTCCACTTT.

Only a few counts were recorded for this clone. The rearrangement links TRBV9 to TRBJ1-3, with TRBD1 matching 9 bases. The V gene's germline CDR1 is SGDLS and CDR2 YYNGEE. The V segment lost 5 bases and the J segment 0 bases; nucleotides outside the gene matches: 3. This CDR3 is 15 amino acids long. As DNA, the CDR3 is TGTGCCAGCAGTCAGGGACAGGGCTCTGGAAACACCATATATTTT. Its translation: CASSQGQGSGNTIYF.

In its sample, this clone was seen once. The chain links TRBV10-3 to TRBJ1-4; weak D call: TRBD1 (6 bases). Germline-derived CDR1 and CDR2 are ENHRY and SYGVKD. V gave up 4 bases and J gave up 8 bases, with 20 bases separating them. CDR3 length: 16 residues. In DNA form, the CDR3 reads TGTGCCATCAGTGCATCGGACAGCCGGGCAGGAGAAAAACTGTTTTTT. The encoded protein is CAISASDSRAGEKLFF.

This rearrangement joins TRBV5-8 to TRBJ2-1, with 8 bases that match TRBD1. CDR3 length: 16 residues. The ends lost 4 bases at V and 0 bases at J; junction bases unmatched: 6. Germline CDR1 is SGHTS and CDR2 is YDEGEE. The CDR3 reads CASSPRTGGSYNEQFF. The CDR3 coding sequence is TGTGCCAGCAGCCCCCGAACAGGGGGCTCCTACAATGAGCAGTTCTTC.

The rearrangement joins TRBV12-3 or TRBV12-4 to TRBJ1-4, with TRBD1 as a possible D gene (6 bases). The CDR3 has 13 amino acids. Trimming left V 6 bases short and J 5 bases short, with 10 bases between. The CDR3 is CASSPGENEKLFF. The CDR3 nucleotides read TGTGCCAGCAGCCCAGGGGAAAATGAAAAACTGTTTTTT.

The chain has TRBV19 and TRBJ2-2; 9 positions match TRBD1. V was pared by 6 bases and J by 7 bases, with 9 bases of the junction left unmatched. This CDR3 is built from 15 residues. Germline values: CDR1 LNHDA, CDR2 SQIVND (reference sequence). The CDR3 protein is CASRDGTGPNGELFF. For the CDR3, the DNA is TGTGCCAGTAGAGACGGGACAGGGCCTAACGGGGAGCTGTTTTTT.

The chain carries TRBV19 and TRBJ2-3, with D possibly matching TRBD1 (5 bases). The CDR3 extends over 13 amino acids. V lost 0 bases and J 4 bases, leaving 5 bases between the germline ends. Germline V gives CDR1 LNHDA, CDR2 SQIVND (reference sequence). CDR3 coding DNA: TGTGCCAGTAGTATAGACAGGGCAGATACGCAGTATTTT. It yields the protein CASSIDRADTQYF.

The rearrangement links TRBV19 to TRBJ2-1, with D maybe TRBD1 (5 bases). The germline V and J ends were trimmed by 1 base and 1 base, with 8 bases remaining between them. Germline V lookup: CDR1 LNHDA, CDR2 SQIVND (reference sequence). The CDR3 extends over 15 amino acids. CDR3 sequence (DNA): TGTGCCAGTAGTATAGGTCAGGGATCCTACAATGAGCAGTTCTTC. This encodes CASSIGQGSYNEQFF. Using reference TRBV19 and TRBJ2-1 for the parts outside the CDR3, the full variable domain is DGGITQSPKYLFRKEGQNVTLSCEQNLNHDAMYWYRQDPGQGLRLIYYSQIVNDFQKGDIAEGYSVSREKKESFPLTVTSAQKNPTAFYLCASSIGQGSYNEQFFGPGTRLTVL.

V is TRBV2 and J is TRBJ2-2; D might be TRBD1 (6 bases). CDR3 length: 13 residues. Looked up from germline, CDR1 is SNHLY and CDR2 is FYNNEI. Trimming pared 5 bases from V and 6 bases from J, leaving 10 bases between. The CDR3 loop reads CASSKQGSGELFF. The CDR3 DNA reads TGTGCCAGCAGTAAACAGGGATCCGGGGAGCTGTTTTTT.

The chain has TRBV6-5 and TRBJ2-1; the match to TRBD2 covers 9 bases. Germline V gives CDR1 MNHEY, CDR2 SVGAGI. The CDR3 has 15 amino acids. With 4 bases clipped from V and 3 bases from J, the junction kept 4 bases outside the gene matches. The CDR3 loop reads CASSLAGEIYNEQFF. In nucleotides, the CDR3 is TGTGCCAGCAGTTTAGCGGGGGAGATCTACAATGAGCAGTTCTTC.

The V gene is TRBV7-9, the J gene TRBJ1-1; TRBD1 matches 7 bases. Germline V CDR1 and CDR2: SEHNR, FQNEAQ (reference sequence). V dropped 1 base and J dropped 2; count of bases not matched to a gene: 1. The CDR3 consists of 14 residues. The CDR3 nucleotides read TGTGCCAGCAGCTTAGAGGGGGCAAACACTGAAGCTTTCTTT. Translating it yields CASSLEGANTEAFF.

This chain links TRBV27 with TRBJ1-1, with D perhaps TRBD1 (5 bases). The germline V gene has CDR1 MNHEY and CDR2 SMNVEV (reference sequence). V gave up 8 bases and J gave up 3 bases, with 13 bases separating them. This CDR3 has 13 amino acids. As DNA, the CDR3 is TGTGCCAGCCGACTGGGGACTCACACTGAAGCTTTCTTT. Amino acids: CASRLGTHTEAFF.

The gene calls are TRBV15 and TRBJ1-3; no reliable D call. Germline V gene data show CDR1 as LNHNV and CDR2 as YYDKDF (reference sequence). The V gene lost 0 bases and the J gene lost 1 base, with 7 bases spanning the gap. This CDR3 has 15 amino acids. The CDR3, as DNA: TGTGCCACCAGCAGAGATCTGTTTTCTGGAAACACCATATATTTT. This gives the protein CATSRDLFSGNTIYF.

The chain recombines TRBV19 with TRBJ1-6; D call uncertain. This CDR3 is built from 17 residues. Germline values: CDR1 LNHDA, CDR2 SQIVND (reference sequence). V was clipped by 3 bases and J by 1 base, with 13 bases between them. The CDR3 spells CASSIISGSSYNSPLHF. The DNA of the CDR3 is TGTGCCAGTAGTATTATCTCAGGCTCGTCCTATAATTCACCCCTCCACTTT.

The V call is TRBV5-1, the J call TRBJ2-7, with D perhaps TRBD1 (5 bases). CDR3 size: 14 residues. CDR1 and CDR2 (germline): SGHRS, YFSETQ. V lost 0 bases and J 5 bases, leaving 12 bases between the germline ends. Here the CDR3 DNA reads TGCGCCAGCAGCTTGGGGCAGGGTTTCGACGAGCAGTACTTC. Translation: CASSLGQGFDEQYF.

This chain's CDR3 is CASSLVGDGVLDTQYF. The CDR3 coding sequence is TGTGCCAGCAGCTTAGTCGGGGATGGAGTATTAGATACGCAGTATTTT. V usage is TRBV7-2 and J usage is TRBJ2-3, with D possibly TRBD2 on 5 matching bases. Germline V CDR1 and CDR2: SGHTA, FQGNSA. Trimming shortened V by 1 base and J by 5 bases, and 16 bases separated the two germline ends. There are 16 residues in the CDR3. Full variable domain (missing parts from reference TRBV7-2 and TRBJ2-3): GAGVSQSPSNKVTEKGKDVELRCDPISGHTALYWYRQSLGQGLEFLIYFQGNSAPDKSGLPSDRFSAERTGGSVSTLTIQRTQQEDSAVYLCASSLVGDGVLDTQYFGPGTRLTVL.

The J gene is TRBJ2-1, the V gene TRBV2; D call uncertain. This CDR3 is built from 13 residues. Germline CDR1 is SNHLY and CDR2 is FYNNEI. V lost 8 bases and J 0 bases, leaving 8 bases between the germline ends. The CDR3 loop reads CASHYGSYNEQFF. The CDR3 bases are TGTGCCAGCCACTACGGCTCCTACAATGAGCAGTTCTTC. The whole variable domain, filled in from reference TRBV2 and TRBJ2-1, reads EPEVTQTPSHQVTQMGQEVILRCVPISNHLYFYWYRQILGQKVEFLVSFYNNEISEKSEIFDDQFSVERPDGSNFTLKIRSTKLEDSAMYFCASHYGSYNEQFFGPGTRLTVL.

The chain is built from TRBV18 and TRBJ1-2; a possible D gene is TRBD1 (5 bases). V was pared by 0 bases and J by 8 bases, with 16 bases between. This CDR3 has 15 amino acids. Germline CDR1 KGHSH, CDR2 LQKENI. CDR3 amino acids: CASSPPAVGGVGYTF. CDR3 bases: TGTGCCAGCTCACCACCCGCGGTGGGAGGGGTAGGCTACACCTTC.

A few counts support this clone. The chain employs TRBV6-5 and TRBJ2-6; tentative D call: TRBD2 (5 bases). Trimming removed 0 bases from V and 7 bases from J, with 10 bases in between. CDR1 and CDR2 from the germline V gene are MNHEY and SVGAGI. The CDR3 loop spans 15 amino acids. CDR3 region: CASSYSSEGANVLTF. The CDR3 coding sequence is TGTGCCAGCAGTTACTCGAGTGAGGGAGCCAACGTCCTGACTTTC.

This chain links TRBV30 with TRBJ1-1; D is undetermined. V gave up 6 bases and J gave up 10 bases, with 12 bases separating them. CDR3 size: 10 residues. Per the germline V gene, CDR1 is GTSNPN and CDR2 is SVGIG (reference sequence). CDR3 DNA: TGTGCCTGTACCCCGGGAGGAGCTTTCTTT. It yields the protein CACTPGGAFF.